This T cell receptor (beta chain) was recovered during a study of blood T cell repertoires in COVID-19. Generated by immunoSEQ multiplex PCR, the TCRdb table keeps only in-frame clones and is missing some. The sample has 310,000 or so clones, nearly 90% seen once; the top ten hold about 1.8%. The CDR3 loop spans 17 amino acids. After removal of 8 bases from V and 0 bases from J, the junction contained 8 bases not matched to a gene. CDR1 and CDR2 (germline): MDHEN, SYDVKM. The sample was PBMCs or T cells enriched from blood (not recorded which). The TCR was taken from a woman aged 18-29 years with acute COVID-19. The V and J genes are TRBV28 and TRBJ2-4; TRBD2 agrees at 12 bases. CDR3 in DNA: TGTGCCAGCCGTCTAGCGGGAGGGGTGGTAGCCAAAAACATTCAGTACTTC. It translates to CASRLAGGVVAKNIQYF.